This T cell receptor (beta chain) was found in a study of T cell responses to AZD1222 COVID-19 vaccine (dated by TCRdb to the early 2020s). Study-wide context: TCR sequencing covered approximately 230 trial participants: 200 to 220 given two doses of AZD1222 and about 26 given two doses of MenACWY control vaccine. Trial participants were enrolled into age subgroups of 18-55, 56-69 and 70-plus years, which contained around 150, 28 and 57 TCR-sequenced participants, respectively. Study-level results and caveats: A significant rise in spike-specific TCR breadth and depth was observed after two AZD1222 doses relative to day 0 and relative to MenACWY recipients. Participants were mostly white British, with more females than males. The authors suggested clonal diversity may have been underestimated. Because no day 14 peak-response samples were available, the repertoires could be characterized only after the peak T cell response. Reportedly, almost half of the unique spike-specific TCRs recognized epitopes lying outside the regions that are mutated in the B.1.351 and B.1.1.7 variants. CD4 TCRs associated with the vaccine covered the entire spike protein, and the dominant responses were in regions 160-218 and 743-854. In the small 56-69-year group, the increase in depth fell short of significance, most likely because of low power. Only a handful of AZD1222 recipients were SARS-CoV-2 seropositive at baseline, limiting conclusions about previously exposed vaccinees.

The CDR3 regions of human TCRbeta chains were analyzed by immunosequencing. Processing in the source paper ran as follows. Repertoire TCRs were matched against a reference library of SARS-CoV-2-specific TCRs generated with the MIRA antigen-specificity platform. Breadth was defined as the fraction of unique TCRs that were SARS-CoV-2-associated. Depth was defined as the fraction of total T cells that were SARS-CoV-2-associated. Using the MIRA data, every spike-specific TCR was mapped to the spike region that the TCR reacted to and assigned to either a CD4 or a CD8 class. Log10-transformed breadth and depth values were compared by one-way ANOVA with Sidak's multiple comparisons tests. TCRdb's version of the immuneACCESS table is confined to in-frame rearrangements and falls short of the full clone set. An unresolved V gene accounts for under half of the shortfall where checked; the remainder is of unknown origin. V and J calls and clone size are as listed in that table; D and trimming were resolved from the DNA. For this sample the table gives 100,000 to 120,000 clones, of which roughly 90% were detected only once. Roughly 15% of the sample rests with the top ten.

The time point label on this specimen signifies: about 28 days (+/-7) after the second vaccine dose. Because spike-specific TCR depth and breadth did not differ between the two schedules, AZD1222 recipients who got a second dose at roughly 4 weeks were pooled with those who got a second dose at roughly 12 weeks. Vaccinee samples came from UK trials COV001 and COV002, including a single-blind randomized controlled phase 2/3 trial of AZD1222 (ChAdOx1 nCoV-19) in healthy adults. Trial participant PBMC samples were collected at day 0 and day 28 after the second dose for TCRbeta chain sequencing. In regard to this clone: It lacks a known antigen. No quality values exist for individual bases; no much larger clone is one base distant.

The source was peripheral blood, collected 28 days after the second AZD1222 dose. The source is an adult who received the AZD1222 COVID-19 vaccine.

The nucleotides are TGCGCCAGCAGCCTTTTGGGGTTGAACTATGGCTACACCTTC. Translated, it gives CASSLLGLNYGYTF. The rearranged chain carries TRBV4-1 and TRBJ1-2, with the D segment identity uncertain. CDR1 MGHRA and CDR2 YSYEKL were looked up in the germline V gene. The CDR3, cysteine through phenylalanine, is 14 amino acids long. Only the CDR3 part of the read is kept: 42 bases, read in frame from the first base. Deletion took 4 bases off V and 2 bases off J, with a span of 11 bases between the germline ends.